Shown below are 19 T cell receptor beta chains from a single sample sequenced in a study of blood T cell repertoires in COVID-19. Only in-frame clones appear in the TCRdb table, and some are missing; sequencing was by immunoSEQ multiplex PCR. The sample has approximately 38,000 clones; 70% to 90% are singletons. The sequenced sample consisted of peripheral blood. The origin of the receptors is a man aged 55 to 69 with COVID-19, enrolled during active disease.

The rearrangement joins TRBV11-3 to TRBJ1-4, with D possibly TRBD1 on 5 matching bases. The V and J ends lost 1 base and 8 bases respectively, with 11 bases between them. CDR3 length: 14 residues. The germline gives CDR1 SGHNT, CDR2 YENEEA. In DNA form, the CDR3 reads TGTGCCAGCAGCTTAGGACAGTCGACCGAAAAACTGTTTTTT. Its translation is CASSLGQSTEKLFF. Filled out from reference TRBV11-3 and TRBJ1-4, the complete variable domain reads EAGVVQSPRYKIIEKKQPVAFWCNPISGHNTLYWYLQNLGQGPELLIRYENEEAVDDSQLPKDRFSAERLKGVDSTLKIQPAELGDSAVYLCASSLGQSTEKLFFGSGTQLSVL.

This chain links TRBV19 with TRBJ1-5; 7 positions agree with TRBD1. Germline V gene sequence: CDR1 LNHDA, CDR2 SQIVND (reference sequence). The V gene end was trimmed by 7 bases and the J gene end by 4 bases; junction bases not matched to a gene: 10. The CDR3 has 15 amino acids. The CDR3 DNA follows: TGTGCCAGTAACCCCCGACAGGGATGGAATCAGCCCCAGCATTTT. Translation: CASNPRQGWNQPQHF.

The rearrangement joins TRBV5-4 to TRBJ2-5; perhaps TRBD1 as D (6 bases). Trimming pared 4 bases from V and 2 bases from J, leaving 21 bases between. The CDR3 runs 17 residues. Germline V gene data show CDR1 as SGHNT and CDR2 as YYREEE (reference sequence). For the CDR3, the DNA is TGTGCCAGCAGCCAACAGGGCCACGCTACCCTACAAGAGACCCAGTACTTC. As protein: CASSQQGHATLQETQYF.

This chain uses TRBV5-5 with TRBJ2-7, with unresolved D. This CDR3 spans 12 amino acids. Trimming took off 2 bases at V and 3 bases at J, with 6 bases between the two ends. The germline V gene has CDR1 SGHKS and CDR2 YYEKEE (reference sequence). CDR3 sequence (DNA): TGTGCCAGCAGCTTCGGGTTCTACGAGCAGTACTTC. Encoded protein: CASSFGFYEQYF.

This chain joins TRBV9 and TRBJ2-2, with 11 nucleotides matching TRBD2. This CDR3 is 16 amino acids long. Germline V gene lookup returns CDR1 SGDLS and CDR2 YYNGEE. The V gene end was trimmed by 4 bases and the J gene end by 5 bases; junction bases not matched to a gene: 7. CDR3 bases: TGTGCCAGCAGCCTACTAGCGGGAGTAGCTACCGGGGAGCTGTTTTTT. As protein: CASSLLAGVATGELFF.

The table lists this clone with a count of one. The chain recombines TRBV14 with TRBJ2-7; tentative D call: TRBD1 (5 bases). The CDR3 sequence is 13 residues long. The germline V gene encodes CDR1 SGHDN and CDR2 FVKESK. Between the trimmed V and J ends, which lost 5 bases and 6 bases, there was a span of 14 bases. Written as DNA, the CDR3 is TGTGCCAGCAGCGAGGAGATTGACAGCGAGCAGTACTTC. Protein: CASSEEIDSEQYF.

A single count supports this clone. The chain links TRBV19 to TRBJ1-1; TRBD1 matches 10 bases. The CDR3 consists of 15 residues. The germline V gene encodes CDR1 LNHDA and CDR2 SQIVND (reference sequence). Unmatched junction bases numbered 7, after V lost 5 bases and J lost 4 bases. Here the CDR3 reads CASSYGGQGRTEAFF. CDR3 in DNA: TGTGCCAGTAGTTACGGGGGACAGGGGCGCACTGAAGCTTTCTTT.

The chain carries TRBV15 and TRBJ1-1; a weak D match, TRBD1 (6 bases). V lost 5 bases and J 11 bases, leaving 21 bases between the germline ends. Per the germline V gene, CDR1 is LNHNV and CDR2 is YYDKDF (reference sequence). The CDR3 is 14 residues long. This chain's CDR3 is CATSVAGVLPEAFF. CDR3 DNA sequence: TGTGCCACCAGCGTGGCAGGGGTCTTGCCGGAGGCTTTCTTT.

This chain links TRBV6-5 with TRBJ1-1; TRBD1 is a possible D gene (5 bases). The CDR3 covers 12 residues. Germline values: CDR1 MNHEY, CDR2 SVGAGI. The V end was cut by 11 bases, the J end by 4 bases, with 14 bases between. CDR3 protein: CACQGGVTEAFF. CDR3 bases: TGTGCCTGTCAGGGTGGGGTCACTGAAGCTTTCTTT.

This sequence joins TRBV28 and TRBJ1-2; 7 bases agree with TRBD1. V gave up 11 bases and J gave up 8 bases; unmatched junction bases: 14. Germline loops: CDR1 MDHEN, CDR2 SYDVKM. CDR3 length: 13 residues. Here the CDR3 reads CACGQAHLSGYTF. The CDR3 region has the DNA TGTGCCTGCGGACAGGCCCACCTCAGCGGCTACACCTTC.

V is TRBV14 and J is TRBJ1-2; TRBD1 matches at 8 bases. The CDR3 contains 13 residues. After removal of 4 bases from V and 8 bases from J, the junction contained 6 bases not matched to a gene. Germline assignment: CDR1 SGHDN and CDR2 FVKESK. The DNA for the CDR3 is TGTGCCAGCAGCCTGCACAGGGGGGGAGGCTACACCTTC. Its translation: CASSLHRGGGYTF.

This clone appeared a single time. The chain carries TRBV4-1 and TRBJ1-5, with D unresolved. Trimming removed 2 bases from V and 3 bases from J, with 8 bases in between. The CDR3 consists of 14 residues. The V gene's germline CDR1 is MGHRA and CDR2 YSYEKL. The CDR3 loop reads CASSQLGFNQPQHF. The CDR3, as DNA: TGCGCCAGCAGCCAACTAGGTTTCAATCAGCCCCAGCATTTT.

This chain's CDR3 is CASSPSGVSGNTIYF. The CDR3 bases are TGTGCCAGTAGCCCCTCAGGGGTGTCTGGAAACACCATATATTTT. This sequence joins TRBV19 and TRBJ1-3; D might be TRBD1 (6 bases). The germline V and J ends were trimmed by 6 bases and 1 base, with 13 bases remaining between them. The CDR3 runs to 15 residues. Germline-derived CDR1 and CDR2 are LNHDA and SQIVND (reference sequence). Filled out from reference TRBV19 and TRBJ1-3, the complete variable domain reads DGGITQSPKYLFRKEGQNVTLSCEQNLNHDAMYWYRQDPGQGLRLIYYSQIVNDFQKGDIAEGYSVSREKKESFPLTVTSAQKNPTAFYLCASSPSGVSGNTIYFGEGSWLTVV.

The chain links TRBV30 to TRBJ2-1; tentatively, D is TRBD1 (6 bases). With 3 bases removed from V and 5 bases from J, the gap between germline ends came to 8 bases. Germline V gives CDR1 GTSNPN, CDR2 SVGIG (reference sequence). This CDR3 contains 12 residues. This chain's CDR3 is CAWSRTDNEQFF. Written as DNA, the CDR3 is TGTGCCTGGAGCAGGACAGACAATGAGCAGTTCTTC.

The chain links TRBV6-5 to TRBJ2-7; TRBD1 aligns across 10 bases. V shed 6 bases, J shed 6 bases, and the junction held 11 bases outside the gene matches. This CDR3 spans 15 amino acids. CDR1 and CDR2 (germline): MNHEY, SVGAGI. Here the CDR3 reads CASRSAGTGVSEQYF. Here the CDR3 DNA reads TGTGCCAGCAGGTCGGCCGGGACAGGGGTTTCCGAGCAGTACTTC.

This chain joins TRBV29-1 and TRBJ1-2; no reliable D call. Germline assignment: CDR1 SQVTM and CDR2 ANQGSEA. The CDR3 extends over 16 amino acids. V shed 1 base and J shed 7 bases, with 22 bases lying between them. The CDR3, as DNA: TGCAGCGTTGAAGGGCCCTCGGTGAGGAGAGTGGGTGGCTACACCTTC. Protein sequence: CSVEGPSVRRVGGYTF.

The rearrangement links TRBV5-1 to TRBJ2-1; TRBD2 matches at 13 bases. V was pared by 0 bases and J by 2 bases, with 5 bases of the junction left unmatched. The CDR3 consists of 18 residues. The germline CDR1 and CDR2 sequences are SGHRS and YFSETQ. The CDR3 loop is CASSLAGLAGVPYNEQFF. As DNA, the CDR3 is TGCGCCAGCAGCTTGGCCGGACTAGCGGGAGTGCCCTACAATGAGCAGTTCTTC.

The rearrangement joins TRBV5-4 to TRBJ2-7; TRBD2 matches 8 bases. Unmatched junction bases numbered 2, after V lost 3 bases and J lost 0 bases. CDR1 SGHNT and CDR2 YYREEE come from the germline V gene (reference sequence). CDR3 length equals 14 residues. The CDR3 DNA sequence: TGTGCCAGCAGCTCAAGCGGGAGCTCCTACGAGCAGTACTTC. This sequence encodes CASSSSGSSYEQYF.

This rearrangement joins TRBV9 to TRBJ2-7; 8 bases map to TRBD2. Germline trimming cut 0 bases from V and 2 bases from J; bases unmatched to any gene: 4. The CDR3 covers 15 residues. Germline CDR1 reads SGDLS; CDR2 reads YYNGEE. CDR3 in DNA: TGTGCCAGCAGCGTAGCGGAGCGGGGGCCCTACGAGCAGTACTTC. It codes for CASSVAERGPYEQYF.